The rows below give T cell receptor beta chains drawn from one sample of a study of cytomegalovirus exposure and HLA in healthy donors. Sequencing was performed with immunoSEQ multiplex PCR; in TCRdb, only in-frame clones are kept and a portion is missing. This sample yields about 140,000 clones, of which approximately 80% are seen a single time; approximately 15% belongs to the top ten. The sequenced sample was PBMCs. These receptors were obtained from a woman aged 40 to 50 in good health and CMV-seronegative. The CDR3 runs from the conserved cysteine through the conserved F or W. D genes are given only for firm matches. Clone size is stated in some rows and not others, as once, few, many or a class when expanded.

clone size: .
J gene: TRBJ1-4
D gene: .
V gene: TRBV11-3
CDR3 protein: CASSGGGTNEKLFF
CDR3 DNA: TGTGCCAGCAGCGGGGGGGGAACTAATGAAAAACTGTTTTTT

clone size: once
J gene: TRBJ1-4
D gene: .
V gene: TRBV6-1
CDR3 protein: CANSRVRDEKLFF
CDR3 DNA: TGTGCCAATTCCAGGGTACGGGATGAAAAACTGTTTTTT

clone size: .
J gene: TRBJ2-3
D gene: .
V gene: TRBV5-1
CDR3 protein: CASSLANRASTDTQYF
CDR3 DNA: TGCGCCAGCAGCTTGGCCAACAGGGCCAGCACAGATACGCAGTATTTT

clone size: once
J gene: TRBJ1-5
D gene: .
V gene: TRBV28
CDR3 protein: CASMGSEGIVSQPQHF
CDR3 DNA: TGTGCCAGCATGGGGTCTGAGGGTATAGTGAGTCAGCCCCAGCATTTT

clone size: .
J gene: TRBJ2-1
D gene: .
V gene: TRBV6-6
CDR3 protein: CASSRRTEYNEQFF
CDR3 DNA: TGTGCCAGCAGCCGACGGACAGAGTACAATGAGCAGTTCTTC

clone size: few
J gene: TRBJ1-3
D gene: .
V gene: TRBV5-1
CDR3 protein: CASSGGSSGNTIYF
CDR3 DNA: TGCGCCAGCAGCGGGGGCTCGTCTGGAAACACCATATATTTT

clone size: few
J gene: TRBJ2-1
D gene: .
V gene: TRBV18
CDR3 protein: CASSPRTIANEQFF
CDR3 DNA: TGTGCCAGCTCACCAAGAACAATAGCAAATGAGCAGTTCTTC

clone size: .
J gene: TRBJ2-5
D gene: TRBD2
V gene: TRBV11-3
CDR3 protein: CASSGEGYGTSVGETQYF
CDR3 DNA: TGTGCCAGCAGCGGAGAGGGCTACGGGACTAGCGTGGGAGAGACCCAGTACTTC

clone size: .
J gene: TRBJ2-5
D gene: .
V gene: TRBV4-3
CDR3 protein: CASSQDRGLSPQETQYF
CDR3 DNA: TGCGCCAGCAGCCAAGATAGGGGTCTAAGCCCCCAAGAGACCCAGTACTTC

clone size: .
J gene: TRBJ1-1
D gene: .
V gene: TRBV30
CDR3 protein: CAWRTVHLGGAEAFF
CDR3 DNA: TGTGCCTGGAGAACTGTTCACCTCGGCGGGGCTGAAGCTTTCTTT

clone size: .
J gene: TRBJ1-3
D gene: .
V gene: TRBV28
CDR3 protein: CASMGALYSGNTIYF
CDR3 DNA: TGTGCCAGCATGGGGGCACTATACTCTGGAAACACCATATATTTT

clone size: once
J gene: TRBJ1-5
D gene: TRBD1
V gene: TRBV4-3
CDR3 protein: CASSQGVQGAVQPQHF
CDR3 DNA: TGCGCCAGCAGCCAAGGGGTTCAGGGGGCGGTTCAGCCCCAGCATTTT

clone size: .
J gene: TRBJ1-1
D gene: .
V gene: TRBV7-6
CDR3 protein: CASSLVSGDTEAFF
CDR3 DNA: TGTGCCAGCAGCTTAGTTTCAGGGGACACTGAAGCTTTCTTT

clone size: .
J gene: TRBJ2-3
D gene: TRBD2
V gene: TRBV19
CDR3 protein: CASSIVAGGPDTQYF
CDR3 DNA: TGTGCCAGTAGTATAGTAGCGGGAGGGCCAGATACGCAGTATTTT

clone size: .
J gene: TRBJ1-2
D gene: .
V gene: TRBV7-2
CDR3 protein: CASSFTGNYGYTF
CDR3 DNA: TGTGCCAGCAGCTTCACAGGAAACTATGGCTACACCTTC

clone size: .
J gene: TRBJ1-2
D gene: .
V gene: TRBV28
CDR3 protein: CASSLRGGANYGYTF
CDR3 DNA: TGTGCCAGCAGTTTAAGAGGGGGGGCAAACTATGGCTACACCTTC

clone size: .
J gene: TRBJ1-2
D gene: TRBD1
V gene: TRBV7-9
CDR3 protein: CASSPHYGTGEGYTF
CDR3 DNA: TGTGCCAGCAGCCCCCATTACGGGACAGGGGAGGGCTACACCTTC

clone size: .
J gene: TRBJ1-2
D gene: .
V gene: TRBV28
CDR3 protein: CASNTQADYGYTF
CDR3 DNA: TGTGCCAGCAACACACAGGCTGACTATGGCTACACCTTC

clone size: .
J gene: TRBJ1-2
D gene: .
V gene: TRBV6-7
CDR3 protein: CASSRASTGSYGYTF
CDR3 DNA: TGTGCCAGCAGTAGAGCGTCCACAGGGAGCTATGGCTACACCTTC

clone size: .
J gene: TRBJ2-3
D gene: TRBD2
V gene: TRBV7-2
CDR3 protein: CASSLSGTRTDTQYF
CDR3 DNA: TGTGCCAGCAGCCTGAGCGGGACCCGCACAGATACGCAGTATTTT

clone size: few
J gene: TRBJ2-2
D gene: TRBD2
V gene: TRBV4-3
CDR3 protein: CASSPYVAGAGELFF
CDR3 DNA: TGCGCCAGCAGTCCCTACGTAGCGGGTGCCGGGGAGCTGTTTTTT

clone size: .
J gene: TRBJ2-1
D gene: TRBD2
V gene: TRBV5-1
CDR3 protein: CASSSGLAYNEQFF
CDR3 DNA: TGCGCCAGCAGCTCCGGACTAGCCTACAATGAGCAGTTCTTC

clone size: once
J gene: TRBJ2-3
D gene: TRBD1
V gene: TRBV5-8
CDR3 protein: CASSPHRGLSTDTQYF
CDR3 DNA: TGTGCCAGCAGCCCTCACAGGGGGCTCAGCACAGATACGCAGTATTTT

clone size: .
J gene: TRBJ2-4
D gene: TRBD1
V gene: TRBV11-1
CDR3 protein: CASSRQGYFQYF
CDR3 DNA: TGTGCCAGCAGCCGACAGGGGTATTTTCAGTACTTC

clone size: few
J gene: TRBJ1-2
D gene: .
V gene: TRBV4-1
CDR3 protein: CASSQDSVYGYTF
CDR3 DNA: TGCGCCAGCAGCCAAGATTCAGTATATGGCTACACCTTC

clone size: .
J gene: TRBJ2-7
D gene: .
V gene: TRBV19
CDR3 protein: CASSSLGTYEQYF
CDR3 DNA: TGTGCCAGTAGTAGCCTCGGGACCTACGAGCAGTACTTC

clone size: few
J gene: TRBJ1-2
D gene: .
V gene: TRBV5-1
CDR3 protein: CASSLAAGDRYGYTF
CDR3 DNA: TGCGCCAGCAGCTTAGCGGCAGGGGATAGATATGGCTACACCTTC

clone size: .
J gene: TRBJ2-3
D gene: TRBD2
V gene: TRBV7-9
CDR3 protein: CSSSLKHSGRDTQYF
CDR3 DNA: TGTTCCAGCAGCTTAAAACATAGCGGGAGGGATACGCAGTATTTT

clone size: .
J gene: TRBJ1-3
D gene: .
V gene: TRBV7-2
CDR3 protein: CASSPTAGTIYF
CDR3 DNA: TGTGCCAGCAGCCCGACGGCAGGCACCATATATTTT

clone size: .
J gene: TRBJ1-1
D gene: .
V gene: TRBV19
CDR3 protein: CASSPRGGWTEAFF
CDR3 DNA: TGTGCCAGTAGTCCCCGGGGGGGATGGACTGAAGCTTTCTTT

clone size: .
J gene: TRBJ1-2
D gene: .
V gene: TRBV9
CDR3 protein: CASSVGVGSYGYTF
CDR3 DNA: TGTGCCAGCAGCGTAGGGGTAGGGAGCTATGGCTACACCTTC

clone size: .
J gene: TRBJ2-2
D gene: .
V gene: TRBV7-8
CDR3 protein: CASSSREAGELFF
CDR3 DNA: TGTGCCAGCAGCTCCAGGGAAGCCGGGGAGCTGTTTTTT

clone size: .
J gene: TRBJ1-1
D gene: .
V gene: TRBV7-2
CDR3 protein: CASSLAGGGSAEAFF
CDR3 DNA: TGTGCCAGCAGCTTAGCAGGGGGGGGGTCGGCTGAAGCTTTCTTT

clone size: .
J gene: TRBJ2-3
D gene: .
V gene: TRBV7-3
CDR3 protein: CASSPNRGDTQYF
CDR3 DNA: TGTGCCAGCAGCCCAAACCGCGGAGATACGCAGTATTTT

clone size: .
J gene: TRBJ2-7
D gene: .
V gene: TRBV18
CDR3 protein: CASSPGASLNTEQYF
CDR3 DNA: TGTGCCAGCTCACCAGGGGCGTCCCTCAATACCGAGCAGTACTTC

clone size: .
J gene: TRBJ1-3
D gene: .
V gene: TRBV6-6
CDR3 protein: CASTHRSSGNTIYF
CDR3 DNA: TGTGCCAGCACCCACAGGAGCTCTGGAAACACCATATATTTT

clone size: .
J gene: TRBJ1-1
D gene: .
V gene: TRBV7-2
CDR3 protein: CASSYPDGGKMNTEAFF
CDR3 DNA: TGTGCCAGCAGCTACCCGGACGGAGGAAAAATGAACACTGAAGCTTTCTTT

clone size: .
J gene: TRBJ2-2
D gene: .
V gene: TRBV2
CDR3 protein: CASSRDRTGELFF
CDR3 DNA: TGTGCCAGCAGCCGAGACAGGACGGGGGAGCTGTTTTTT

clone size: few
J gene: TRBJ1-6
D gene: .
V gene: TRBV28
CDR3 protein: CASSLFTSSYNSPLHF
CDR3 DNA: TGTGCCAGCAGTTTATTCACGAGCTCCTATAATTCACCCCTCCACTTT

clone size: .
J gene: TRBJ2-7
D gene: TRBD2
V gene: TRBV7-2
CDR3 protein: CASSLIRTSGPYEQYF
CDR3 DNA: TGTGCCAGCAGTTTGATTCGGACTAGCGGGCCCTACGAGCAGTACTTC

clone size: .
J gene: TRBJ1-5
D gene: .
V gene: TRBV29-1
CDR3 protein: CSVRQANQPQHF
CDR3 DNA: TGCAGCGTTCGGCAGGCCAATCAGCCCCAGCATTTT

clone size: .
J gene: TRBJ1-6
D gene: .
V gene: TRBV7-2
CDR3 protein: CASSVTRDSPLHF
CDR3 DNA: TGTGCCAGCAGCGTAACTCGTGATTCACCCCTCCACTTT

clone size: .
J gene: TRBJ2-5
D gene: TRBD1
V gene: TRBV27
CDR3 protein: CASSGQGGTQYF
CDR3 DNA: TGTGCCAGCAGTGGACAGGGCGGGACCCAGTACTTC

clone size: .
J gene: TRBJ1-2
D gene: .
V gene: TRBV7-9
CDR3 protein: CSSSPDRIYGYTF
CDR3 DNA: TGTTCCAGCAGCCCTGACAGGATCTATGGCTACACCTTC

clone size: .
J gene: TRBJ2-7
D gene: .
V gene: TRBV12-5
CDR3 protein: CASGLRATGLIYF
CDR3 DNA: TGTGCTAGTGGTTTGAGAGCCACAGGCCTCATTTACTTC

clone size: .
J gene: TRBJ2-7
D gene: .
V gene: TRBV28
CDR3 protein: CASSHLLGAYEQYF
CDR3 DNA: TGTGCCAGCAGTCACCTCTTGGGGGCTTACGAGCAGTACTTC

clone size: .
J gene: TRBJ2-3
D gene: .
V gene: TRBV27
CDR3 protein: CASSLEGPDTDTQYF
CDR3 DNA: TGTGCCAGCAGTTTAGAGGGCCCCGACACAGATACGCAGTATTTT

clone size: .
J gene: TRBJ2-1
D gene: .
V gene: TRBV2
CDR3 protein: CASSVTTSVPEQFF
CDR3 DNA: TGTGCCAGCAGTGTGACGACTAGTGTTCCTGAGCAGTTCTTC

clone size: .
J gene: TRBJ1-1
D gene: .
V gene: TRBV7-8
CDR3 protein: CASSLNSGSNGKMNTEAFF
CDR3 DNA: TGTGCCAGCAGCTTAAATTCAGGCAGTAACGGGAAGATGAACACTGAAGCTTTCTTT

clone size: few
J gene: TRBJ2-5
D gene: .
V gene: TRBV15
CDR3 protein: CATSRGQGMWEETQYF
CDR3 DNA: TGTGCCACCAGCAGAGGGCAGGGGATGTGGGAAGAGACCCAGTACTTC

clone size: .
J gene: TRBJ2-1
D gene: TRBD1
V gene: TRBV11-2
CDR3 protein: CASSLGAWTGENEQFF
CDR3 DNA: TGTGCCAGCAGCTTAGGGGCTTGGACAGGTGAGAATGAGCAGTTCTTC

clone size: .
J gene: TRBJ1-2
D gene: .
V gene: TRBV6-5
CDR3 protein: CASNHRVYYGYTF
CDR3 DNA: TGTGCCAGCAACCACAGGGTTTACTATGGCTACACCTTC

clone size: once
J gene: TRBJ2-7
D gene: TRBD2
V gene: TRBV27
CDR3 protein: CASSLNRRLAGKTYEQYF
CDR3 DNA: TGTGCCAGCAGCCTAAACCGTCGACTAGCGGGAAAGACCTACGAGCAGTACTTC

clone size: .
J gene: TRBJ2-1
D gene: .
V gene: TRBV28
CDR3 protein: CASTDRTGRGEQFF
CDR3 DNA: TGTGCCAGCACCGACCGGACTGGACGGGGGGAGCAGTTCTTC

clone size: .
J gene: TRBJ1-6
D gene: .
V gene: TRBV27
CDR3 protein: CASRADSYYPSPLHF
CDR3 DNA: TGTGCCAGCAGGGCGGACAGCTATTATCCTTCACCCCTCCACTTT

clone size: .
J gene: TRBJ2-5
D gene: TRBD1
V gene: TRBV10-3
CDR3 protein: CAISPGTGAETQYF
CDR3 DNA: TGTGCCATCAGTCCCGGGACAGGGGCAGAGACCCAGTACTTC

clone size: .
J gene: TRBJ2-1
D gene: TRBD2
V gene: TRBV7-2
CDR3 protein: CATLAGGSSYNEQFF
CDR3 DNA: TGTGCCACCTTAGCGGGGGGCAGCTCCTACAATGAGCAGTTCTTC